Sequencing of this TCR beta chain was carried out in a study of CD8+ T cells in alopecia areata. Study outcomes and limitations: Expanded CD8+ clones among the top 100, as well as scalp clonality, were significantly decreased by tofacitinib. Links between baseline CD8+ expansion and response need larger treated cohorts. Scalp and blood retained many expanded lesional clones during tofacitinib.

Treatment here: oral pan-JAK inhibitor, 5-10 mg twice daily. Obtained from alopecia areata patients were lesional scalp punch biopsies along with peripheral blood. TCR sequencing used cDNA made by reverse transcription of extracted RNA. Repertoires were generated with immunoSEQ multiplex PCR, while TCRdb's copy carries only in-frame clones and drops some. The sample lists 150,000 to 200,000 clones; about three fifths were seen once. This clone showed up just a few times. Antigen: not known. The V gene end was trimmed by 2 bases and the J gene end by 5 bases; junction bases not matched to a gene: 8. The CDR3 spans 16 residues.

The source of this sequence is a human donor with alopecia areata. The rearrangement links TRBV23-1 to TRBJ1-1; 10 nucleotides agree with TRBD1. TRBV23-1 is an ORF, with its function uncertain. Sequencing was performed on CD8+ T cells sorted from blood, taken at week 24, from a patient treated with tofacitinib. Here the CDR3 DNA reads TGCGCCAGCAGTCAACAAGACAGGGGGCTGGGGACTGAAGCTTTCTTT. This codes for CASSQQDRGLGTEAFF.